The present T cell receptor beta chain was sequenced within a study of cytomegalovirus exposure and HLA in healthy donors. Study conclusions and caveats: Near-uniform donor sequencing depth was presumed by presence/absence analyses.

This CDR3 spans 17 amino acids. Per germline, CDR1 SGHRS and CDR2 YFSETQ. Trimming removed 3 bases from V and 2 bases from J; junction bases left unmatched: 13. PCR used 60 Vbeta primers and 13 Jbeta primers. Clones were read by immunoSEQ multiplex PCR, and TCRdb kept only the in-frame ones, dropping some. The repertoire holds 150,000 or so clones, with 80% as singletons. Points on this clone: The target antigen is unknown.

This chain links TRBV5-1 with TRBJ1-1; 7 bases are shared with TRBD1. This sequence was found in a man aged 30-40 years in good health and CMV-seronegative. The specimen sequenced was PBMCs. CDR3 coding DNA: TGCGCCAGCAGCTACCTGAAGGGGGCCTCTAGCAACACTGAAGCTTTCTTT. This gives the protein CASSYLKGASSNTEAFF. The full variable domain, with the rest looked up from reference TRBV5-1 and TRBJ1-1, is KAGVTQTPRYLIKTRGQQVTLSCSPISGHRSVSWYQQTPGQGLQFLFEYFSETQRNKGNFPGRFSGRQFSNSRSEMNVSTLELGDSALYLCASSYLKGASSNTEAFFGQGTRLTVV.